A selection of T cell receptor beta chains follows, all from one sample in a study of naive and memory T cell subsets. From the UMI-ligation and nested PCR reads, TCRdb called clonotypes with MiXCR, one entry per CDR3 protein. The sample holds some 100,000 distinct CDR3 sequences, about 7% seen once. Sequenced input: central memory CD4+ T cells from blood. The receptor source for this set is a human donor in good health. Both conserved end residues are part of each CDR3. The D gene is left open where the match is weak. Size values are once, few and many counts, or a class for expanded clones, and some rows have none.

v_gene: TRBV12-3/TRBV12-4; abundance: many; j_gene: TRBJ1-3; d_gene: NA; CDR3aa: CASNKVSGRNTIYF; CDR3nt: TGTGCCAGCAACAAGGTATCAGGGAGAAACACCATATATTTT
v_gene: TRBV12-3/TRBV12-4; abundance: few; j_gene: TRBJ2-7; d_gene: NA; CDR3aa: CASTESGDYEQYF; CDR3nt: TGTGCCAGCACCGAAAGTGGGGATTACGAGCAGTACTTC
v_gene: TRBV6-2/TRBV6-3; abundance: NA; j_gene: TRBJ2-7; d_gene: TRBD2; CDR3aa: CASSRPGGPYEQYF; CDR3nt: TGTGCCAGCAGTCGCCCGGGAGGTCCCTACGAGCAGTACTTC
v_gene: TRBV18; abundance: NA; j_gene: TRBJ1-6; d_gene: NA; CDR3aa: CASSRDQRGPLHF; CDR3nt: TGTGCCAGCTCACGTGATCAGCGGGGCCCCCTCCACTTT
v_gene: TRBV7-2; abundance: many; j_gene: TRBJ2-3; d_gene: NA; CDR3aa: CASSSTDTQYF; CDR3nt: TGTGCCAGCAGCTCGACAGATACGCAGTATTTT
v_gene: TRBV20-1; abundance: NA; j_gene: TRBJ2-3; d_gene: TRBD2; CDR3aa: CSARGGTSGRTSTDAQYF; CDR3nt: TGCAGTGCTAGAGGAGGGACTAGCGGGAGAACAAGCACAGATGCGCAGTATTTT
v_gene: TRBV7-9; abundance: NA; j_gene: TRBJ1-2; d_gene: NA; CDR3aa: CASSLGGQVYEGYTF; CDR3nt: TGTGCCAGCAGCTTAGGAGGGCAGGTCTACGAGGGCTACACCTTC
v_gene: TRBV19; abundance: many; j_gene: TRBJ2-1; d_gene: NA; CDR3aa: CASSLGHPYNEQFF; CDR3nt: TGTGCCAGTAGCCTTGGACATCCTTACAATGAGCAGTTCTTC
v_gene: TRBV7-8; abundance: few; j_gene: TRBJ2-1; d_gene: NA; CDR3aa: CASSLAVNEQFF; CDR3nt: TGTGCCAGCAGCTTAGCGGTGAACGAGCAGTTCTTC
v_gene: TRBV12-3/TRBV12-4; abundance: few; j_gene: TRBJ2-3; d_gene: TRBD2; CDR3aa: CASSSNLLAATDTQYF; CDR3nt: TGTGCCAGCAGTTCAAATCTGCTAGCGGCCACAGATACGCAGTATTTT
v_gene: TRBV29-1; abundance: medium-sized; j_gene: TRBJ2-1; d_gene: TRBD2; CDR3aa: CSVSGTSGPLWNEQFF; CDR3nt: TGCAGCGTTTCCGGGACTAGCGGCCCTCTGTGGAATGAGCAGTTCTTC
v_gene: TRBV7-9; abundance: many; j_gene: TRBJ2-7; d_gene: NA; CDR3aa: CASSFGHGGYEQYF; CDR3nt: TGTGCCAGCAGCTTCGGCCATGGGGGCTACGAGCAGTACTTC
v_gene: TRBV7-2; abundance: many; j_gene: TRBJ2-3; d_gene: NA; CDR3aa: CASSQGSLGSTDTQYF; CDR3nt: TGTGCCAGCAGCCAAGGCTCGCTGGGAAGCACAGATACGCAGTATTTT
v_gene: TRBV4-2; abundance: few; j_gene: TRBJ2-1; d_gene: TRBD2; CDR3aa: CASSLNPTSGVDNEQFF; CDR3nt: TGTGCCAGCAGCCTCAACCCGACTAGCGGGGTAGACAATGAGCAGTTCTTC
v_gene: TRBV4-1; abundance: many; j_gene: TRBJ2-3; d_gene: TRBD2; CDR3aa: CASSQDRQRGTTDTQYF; CDR3nt: TGCGCCAGCAGCCAAGATCGGCAGCGGGGCACCACAGATACGCAGTATTTT
v_gene: TRBV6-6; abundance: many; j_gene: TRBJ2-3; d_gene: NA; CDR3aa: CASRPTGGPLSTDTQYF; CDR3nt: TGTGCCAGCAGGCCCACGGGGGGCCCCCTTAGCACAGATACGCAGTATTTT
v_gene: TRBV12-3/TRBV12-4; abundance: many; j_gene: TRBJ1-5; d_gene: TRBD1; CDR3aa: CASSLTGTGGNQPQHF; CDR3nt: TGTGCCAGCAGTCTCACCGGGACAGGGGGCAATCAGCCCCAGCATTTT
v_gene: TRBV7-9; abundance: NA; j_gene: TRBJ2-2; d_gene: NA; CDR3aa: CASSPNRFTGELFF; CDR3nt: TGTGCCAGCAGCCCAAATCGGTTCACCGGGGAGCTGTTTTTT
v_gene: TRBV23-1; abundance: few; j_gene: TRBJ2-1; d_gene: NA; CDR3aa: CAGHNEQFF; CDR3nt: TGCGCCGGGCATAATGAGCAGTTCTTC
v_gene: TRBV6-2/TRBV6-3; abundance: many; j_gene: TRBJ1-1; d_gene: NA; CDR3aa: CASSYSSPQPVRRDTEAFF; CDR3nt: TGTGCCAGCAGTTACTCGAGTCCTCAACCAGTACGCCGGGACACTGAAGCTTTCTTT
v_gene: TRBV12-3/TRBV12-4; abundance: many; j_gene: TRBJ1-1; d_gene: NA; CDR3aa: CASSLTGYTEAFF; CDR3nt: TGTGCCAGCAGTTTGACAGGCTACACTGAAGCTTTCTTT
v_gene: TRBV27; abundance: few; j_gene: TRBJ1-1; d_gene: NA; CDR3aa: CASKKAGINTEAFF; CDR3nt: TGTGCCAGCAAGAAAGCAGGGATAAACACTGAAGCTTTCTTT
v_gene: TRBV4-3; abundance: few; j_gene: TRBJ2-7; d_gene: TRBD1; CDR3aa: CASSQDDRGSYEQYF; CDR3nt: TGCGCCAGCAGCCAAGATGACAGGGGATCCTACGAGCAGTACTTC
v_gene: TRBV2; abundance: NA; j_gene: TRBJ2-7; d_gene: NA; CDR3aa: CASSKQGEQYF; CDR3nt: TGTGCCAGCAGCAAACAGGGCGAGCAGTACTTC
v_gene: TRBV14; abundance: many; j_gene: TRBJ2-1; d_gene: TRBD2; CDR3aa: CASSQERTSGGHNEQFF; CDR3nt: TGTGCCAGCAGCCAAGAGCGGACTAGCGGGGGCCACAATGAGCAGTTCTTC
v_gene: TRBV25-1; abundance: NA; j_gene: TRBJ1-3; d_gene: NA; CDR3aa: CASSFASGNTIYF; CDR3nt: TGTGCCAGCAGCTTCGCCTCTGGAAACACCATATATTTT
v_gene: TRBV20-1; abundance: many; j_gene: TRBJ1-1; d_gene: NA; CDR3aa: CSARESGEVTEAFF; CDR3nt: TGCAGTGCCCGGGAATCGGGTGAGGTAACTGAAGCTTTCTTT
v_gene: TRBV7-9; abundance: NA; j_gene: TRBJ1-2; d_gene: TRBD1; CDR3aa: CASNRDRANYGYTF; CDR3nt: TGTGCCAGCAACCGGGACAGGGCTAACTATGGCTACACCTTC
v_gene: TRBV28; abundance: many; j_gene: TRBJ1-4; d_gene: NA; CDR3aa: CASKPLNEKLFF; CDR3nt: TGTGCCAGCAAACCTCTTAATGAAAAACTGTTTTTT
v_gene: TRBV6-2/TRBV6-3; abundance: few; j_gene: TRBJ2-2; d_gene: NA; CDR3aa: CATSRDQGTGELFF; CDR3nt: TGTGCCACCTCGAGAGATCAGGGCACCGGGGAGCTGTTTTTT
v_gene: TRBV20-1; abundance: many; j_gene: TRBJ1-2; d_gene: NA; CDR3aa: CSARRTYGYTF; CDR3nt: TGCAGTGCGCGGAGGACCTATGGCTACACCTTC
v_gene: TRBV30; abundance: few; j_gene: TRBJ1-6; d_gene: TRBD1; CDR3aa: CAYQLPGQGHGPLHF; CDR3nt: TGTGCCTACCAATTACCGGGACAGGGTCATGGACCCCTCCACTTT
v_gene: TRBV3-1; abundance: few; j_gene: TRBJ2-3; d_gene: NA; CDR3aa: CASSRTAIAADTQYF; CDR3nt: TGTGCCAGCAGCCGGACAGCCATAGCAGCAGATACGCAGTATTTT
v_gene: TRBV28; abundance: many; j_gene: TRBJ2-1; d_gene: NA; CDR3aa: CASSLGQFSYNEQFF; CDR3nt: TGTGCCAGCAGTTTAGGGCAGTTCTCCTACAATGAGCAGTTCTTC
v_gene: TRBV7-2; abundance: many; j_gene: TRBJ1-2; d_gene: NA; CDR3aa: CASSLAFGAGYTF; CDR3nt: TGTGCCAGCAGCTTAGCGTTTGGGGCGGGCTACACCTTC
v_gene: TRBV27; abundance: few; j_gene: TRBJ1-6; d_gene: NA; CDR3aa: CASKGGGGADNSPLHF; CDR3nt: TGTGCCAGCAAGGGTGGGGGGGGCGCGGATAATTCACCCCTCCACTTT
v_gene: TRBV7-3; abundance: many; j_gene: TRBJ2-6; d_gene: NA; CDR3aa: CASSFGGSGANVLTF; CDR3nt: TGTGCCAGCAGCTTCGGAGGGTCTGGGGCCAACGTCCTGACTTTC
v_gene: TRBV7-2; abundance: many; j_gene: TRBJ2-1; d_gene: NA; CDR3aa: CASSLGINSYNEQFF; CDR3nt: TGTGCCAGCAGCTTAGGGATTAATAGCTACAATGAGCAGTTCTTC